Following are 3 T cell receptor beta chains from one sample sequenced in a study of T cell clusters in autoimmune cytopenias. TRB amplification used approximately 250 ng of peripheral blood genomic DNA. One tube held mixed TRB-A and TRB-B primer pools for touch-down PCR. Reanalyzing the multiplex PCR reads, TCRdb keeps one entry per CDR3 protein, without DNA. This sample's clone table lists about 3,500 distinct CDR3 sequences. Sequencing was done on a sample of peripheral blood. These receptors all stem from a human donor with an autoimmune cytopenia or autoimmune hepatitis (not recorded which).

By frequency, this clonotype registers medium-sized (0.01 to 0.1%). The gene calls are TRBV18 and TRBJ2-5; TCRdb names TRBD2, which stays unverified in the absence of DNA. The CDR3 has 14 residues. The V gene's germline CDR1 is KGHSH and CDR2 LQKENI. The CDR3 protein is CASSPGLGGETQYF.

This clonotype is deemed medium-sized by its frequency. The chain employs TRBV12-3 or TRBV12-4 and TRBJ2-1; TCRdb designates TRBD1, a call that cannot be tested without DNA. This CDR3 contains 14 residues. The CDR3 reads CASRPQGFQGEQFF.

In terms of frequency, this clonotype is medium-sized. The chain combines TRBV5-1 with TRBJ2-1; TCRdb reports TRBD2, a call that lacks DNA to check it against. The germline CDR1 and CDR2 sequences are SGHRS and YFSETQ. The CDR3 is made up of 13 amino acids. The CDR3 here is CASSSGDGGEQFF.